This is a list of T cell receptor beta chains from one sample in a study of T cell repertoires in cytomegalovirus infection. Antigens for these TCRs are unknown. TCRdb re-derived calls from the reads in MiXCR, one entry per CDR3 protein. Of around 360,000 distinct CDR3 sequences listed, approximately 35% are singletons. Sequencing used cultured PBMCs, obtained from culture after CMV antigen stimulation. These receptors were collected from a human donor in good health (CMV status not recorded). Some clones in this sample may be carry-over from other donors' samples. The conserved cysteine and the conserved F or W are not part of the CDR3 here. The order of the fields is J gene, CDR3 length, V gene, CDR3 protein.

TRBJ2-1	13	TRBV7-6	ASSPRDRVYNEQF
TRBJ2-2	15	TRBV7-6	ASSSFGRQANTGELF
TRBJ1-6	11	TRBV12-3/TRBV12-4	ASSLRGNSPLH
TRBJ1-2	13	TRBV28	ASLRRDRGDYGYT
TRBJ2-1	16	TRBV11-3	ASSLDHGGSSSYNEQF
TRBJ2-5	12	TRBV7-2	ASRPSRGQETQY
TRBJ2-1	17	TRBV7-2	ASSLFRLAGGSSYNEQF
TRBJ2-2	13	TRBV7-8	ASSLDGRNTGELF
TRBJ2-7	10	TRBV24-1	ATSDPQTEQY
TRBJ1-3	12	TRBV7-8	ASSLLDRWDTIY
TRBJ2-1	10	TRBV6-2/TRBV6-3	ASSYQAGEQF
TRBJ2-2	14	TRBV24-1	ATSDPSGRAVGELF
TRBJ2-3	15	TRBV7-2	ASSLIGAGTGTDTQY
TRBJ1-1	12	TRBV7-6	ASSLAWAGHEAF
TRBJ2-1	15	TRBV15	ATSRDAGSSSYNEQF
TRBJ1-2	11	TRBV7-2	ASIASFDYGYT
TRBJ2-3	11	TRBV7-2	ASSWTDADTQY
TRBJ2-6	12	TRBV7-2	ASSHTAGANVLT
TRBJ2-1	15	TRBV7-8	ASTLGGGRATYNEQF
TRBJ1-2	13	TRBV19	ASSSLTAWGDGYT
TRBJ1-2	12	TRBV28	ASSLGAGHYGYT
TRBJ2-7	14	TRBV11-2	ASSWGGAGARYEQY
TRBJ1-6	15	TRBV7-9	ASSLDPGEGYNSPLH
TRBJ2-3	11	TRBV2	ATLAGAADTQY
TRBJ1-4	17	TRBV19	ASTPGPGGNPATNEKLF
TRBJ2-2	13	TRBV5-1	ASSLQGKVTGELF
TRBJ1-1	13	TRBV6-5	ASRSSGRSLGGAF
TRBJ2-4	11	TRBV15	ATSRDRENIQY
TRBJ1-2	10	TRBV28	ASSWGLYGYT
TRBJ2-1	13	TRBV7-2	ASSGSGLTYNEQF
TRBJ1-6	14	TRBV4-1	ASSRILVGINSPLH
TRBJ2-5	14	TRBV12-3/TRBV12-4	ASSPLGVAGEETQY
TRBJ2-5	12	TRBV19	ASKLAGFQETQY
TRBJ2-1	13	TRBV12-5	ASGLGLAGGGEQF
TRBJ2-1	11	TRBV25-1	ASSFDSNNEQF
TRBJ2-3	11	TRBV27	ASSLAPWDTQY
TRBJ2-1	9	TRBV20-1	SPRVGREQF
TRBJ1-6	15	TRBV7-2	ASSDKGPSSYNSPLH
TRBJ2-1	13	TRBV29-1	SVPRGSSSYNEQF
TRBJ2-3	12	TRBV7-2	ASSYRPGPATQY
TRBJ1-2	12	TRBV27	ASSSRGSNYGYT
TRBJ2-4	15	TRBV5-1	ASSLVTSVLAKNIQY
TRBJ2-1	10	TRBV5-5	ASSLQGYEQF
TRBJ1-1	12	TRBV6-4	ASSPGEAGTEAF
TRBJ2-5	9	TRBV12-3/TRBV12-4	ASSLTGGVY
TRBJ2-3	15	TRBV4-3	ASSQDLSGRDTDTQY
TRBJ2-7	12	TRBV11-2	ASSPRRTSYEQY
TRBJ2-2	14	TRBV7-6	ASSFASFTNTGELF
TRBJ2-3	12	TRBV2	ASRGGRGTDTQY
TRBJ1-5	11	TRBV15	ATSRPGGQPQH
TRBJ2-1	16	TRBV6-5	ASSYGLGTGLSYNEQF
TRBJ2-7	12	TRBV28	ASSLGGLPNEQY
TRBJ2-3	10	TRBV6-1	ASSGTSDTQY
TRBJ2-1	13	TRBV4-3	ASSQLGTSRHEQF
TRBJ2-3	13	TRBV29-1	SVASGRALTDTQY
TRBJ1-4	13	TRBV10-3	ATRETTEHNEKLF
TRBJ1-6	11	TRBV2	ASSRDINSPLH